This T cell receptor (beta chain) comes out of a study of graft-versus-host responses after intestinal transplantation (dated by TCRdb to 2020 to 2022). General notes on the study: Multivisceral, liver-intestinal, or isolated intestinal transplants were received by the recipients. Every recipient was given anti-thymocyte globulin induction, followed by around three years of maintenance tacrolimus and steroids. Graft-versus-host and host-versus-graft alloreactive T cell clones were tracked in the graft, circulation and bone marrow after intestinal transplantation using bulk TCR-beta CDR3 sequencing. Alloreactive clones were identified by sequencing pre-transplant mixed lymphocyte reaction products and comparing these products with unstimulated pre-transplant donor and recipient T cells. The cohort enrolled around 25 intestinal transplant recipients including one retransplant, and a few patients lacking pretransplant specimens were excluded. Donor T cell macrochimerism was defined as a peak of at least 4% donor T cells among recipient peripheral blood mononuclear cells. Instead of going to the commercial service, samples from a few later patients were sequenced in-house on an Illumina MiSeq and processed with MiXCR.

Study-level results and caveats: Early after transplant, declines in HvG clones were associated with peak levels of circulating GvH clones. In patients with donor T cell macrochimerism, the allografts had high GvH to HvG T cell clonal ratios. Conclusions were limited by the relatively low number and heterogeneity of intestinal transplant patients. GvH clones were detected in recipient bone marrow, and some of these GvH clones were observed earlier in ileal mucosa or blood, consistent with an intestinal mucosal origin.

The V end gives up 0 bases and the J end 4 bases, leaving 6 bases in the junction not matched to a gene. CDR1 and CDR2, per the germline V gene, are MGHRA and YSYEKL. The CDR3 starts with the cysteine, ends with the phenylalanine, and has 16 residues. Here the CDR3 DNA is all that survives: 48 bases in frame from base 1. Blood samples were collected up to 4 times in the first month after transplant and then at least monthly when available. Libraries were built with the immunoSEQ multiplex PCR assay. For most patients, genomic DNA was subjected to high-throughput TCR-beta CDR3 sequencing by Adaptive Biotechnologies. On the study's bioinformatics: TCR sequencing data for some 19 patients were retrieved from Adaptive's ImmunoSEQ software; three other patients were processed with MiXCR and VDJtools. CDR3 nucleotide sequences shared between donor and recipient were removed because the origin of such sequences could not be assigned. Alloreactive clones required at least 2-fold expansion over unstimulated cells and minimum CFSE-low frequency of 0.002% (template counts) or 0.001% (read counts). Mappable clones were those detected in sequenced pre-transplant spleen, lymph node, or MLR CFSE-low populations of the donor or recipient. The cumulative frequency of alloreactive clones was calculated as a percentage of all sequences, weighted by copy number. Imported from immuneACCESS, the table was reduced by TCRdb to in-frame sequences with V and J called. These copies leave out some clones; in studies compared against another copy, an unresolved V gene accounts for under half, and the cause of the remainder is not known. V and J calls plus clone size are reproduced from that table; the DNA served to infer D and trimming. For this sample the table gives 30,000 to 45,000 clones, of which less than 90% were detected only once. Of the sample, 3.5% is held by the ten largest clones.

This clone was detected a few times. Its antigen is still unknown. Per-base qualities were not stored, and no clone one base away is much larger. Different DNA sequences within this sample yield the same CDR3. Sequencing used PBMCs, obtained about 160 weeks after transplant. The TCR comes from a human patient who received an intestinal transplant, so some T cells may come from the graft donor. The chain couples TRBV4-1 to TRBJ1-5; 7 bases in the junction line up with TRBD1. The CDR3 protein: CASSQELGQINQPQHF. The DNA is TGCGCCAGCAGCCAAGAACTGGGACAGATAAATCAGCCCCAGCATTTT.